Sequencing of this T cell receptor beta chain was carried out in a study of cytomegalovirus exposure and HLA in healthy donors. Study at large: The Caucasian-associated ancestry cluster contained about four fifths of the roughly 390 genotyped donors. Findings and caveats of the study: While the bulk of TCR sequences proved rare, some public TCRs turned up in many donors. Being indistinguishable, some V segments were excluded, TRBV6-2 and TRBV6-3 among them.

This CDR3 comprises 15 residues. V was cut by 3 bases and J by 5 bases, with 13 bases left in between. CDR1 SEHNR and CDR2 FQNEAQ come from the germline V gene (reference sequence). Primers: 60 Vbeta forward and 13 Jbeta reverse. Repertoires were generated with immunoSEQ multiplex PCR, while TCRdb's copy carries only in-frame clones and drops some. Among roughly 190,000 clones, roughly a tenth were seen once, and the ten largest hold roughly 1.3%. On this clone: Its antigen is unknown.

The sequence was obtained from a woman aged 25-40 years in good health and CMV-seropositive. Source material: PBMCs. The V and J genes are TRBV7-9 and TRBJ2-2, with D possibly being TRBD2 (6 bases). CDR3 coding DNA: TGTGCCAGCAGCTTTACGGGAGTGGAAACCGGGGAGCTGTTTTTT. Translated: CASSFTGVETGELFF.